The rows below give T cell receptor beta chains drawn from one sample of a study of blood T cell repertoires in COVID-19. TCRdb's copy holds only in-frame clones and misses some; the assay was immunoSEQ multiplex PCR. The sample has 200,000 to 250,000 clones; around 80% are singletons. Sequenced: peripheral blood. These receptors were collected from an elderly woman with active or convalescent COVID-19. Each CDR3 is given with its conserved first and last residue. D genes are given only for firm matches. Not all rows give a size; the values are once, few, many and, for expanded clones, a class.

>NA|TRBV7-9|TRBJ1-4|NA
TGTGCCAGCAGCTCGGGGGGATCTAATGAAAAACTGTTTTTT
CASSSGGSNEKLFF
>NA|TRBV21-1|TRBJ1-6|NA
TGTGCCAGCAGCGAACAGGGGGCGAATTCACCCCTCCACTTT
CASSEQGANSPLHF
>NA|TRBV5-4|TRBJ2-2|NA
TGTGCCAGCAACAGGGTGACCGGGGAGCTGTTTTTT
CASNRVTGELFF
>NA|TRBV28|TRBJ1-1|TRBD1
TGTGCCAGCATACAGGGGAGAGAAGCTTTCTTT
CASIQGREAFF
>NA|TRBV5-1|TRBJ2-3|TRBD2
TGCGCCAGCAGCTATAGCGGGAGCACAGATACGCAGTATTTT
CASSYSGSTDTQYF
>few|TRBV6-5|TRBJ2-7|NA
TGTGCCAGCAGTTCCTACGGTGGGCTAACCTACGAGCAGTACTTC
CASSSYGGLTYEQYF
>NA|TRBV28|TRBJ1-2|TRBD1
TGTGCCAGCAGCCGGGGACAGGGACGAGATGGCTACACCTTC
CASSRGQGRDGYTF
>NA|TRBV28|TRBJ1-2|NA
TGTGCCACCTGGGCAGGGTCGCTTAACTATGGCTACACCTTC
CATWAGSLNYGYTF
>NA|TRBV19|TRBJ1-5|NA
TGTGCCAGTAGCCATAACGACAGGCTGAATCAGCCCCAGCATTTT
CASSHNDRLNQPQHF
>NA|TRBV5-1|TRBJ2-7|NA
TGCGCCAGCAGCTTGGTGGGGCAAGAGAACGAGCAGTACTTC
CASSLVGQENEQYF
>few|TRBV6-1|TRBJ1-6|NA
TGTGCCAGCAGTGAGATCGGGGTGAGAGGTAATTCACCCCTCCACTTT
CASSEIGVRGNSPLHF
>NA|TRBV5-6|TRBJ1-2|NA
TGTGCCAGCAGCCGTCGGGGGGACTATGGCTACACCTTC
CASSRRGDYGYTF
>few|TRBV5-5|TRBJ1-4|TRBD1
TGTGCCAGCAGCTTGGAGGGACAGGGGAGGGAAAAACTGTTTTTT
CASSLEGQGREKLFF